This T cell receptor (beta chain) appears in the sequencing data of a study of shared T cell receptors in the human thymus. The CDR3 loop spans 16 amino acids. V was pared by 7 bases and J by 1 base, with 19 bases between. Per the germline V gene, CDR1 is LNHNV and CDR2 is YYDKDF (reference sequence). Sequenced by immunoSEQ multiplex PCR; TCRdb stores in-frame clones only, minus some. Here the sample spans under 450,000 clones, 85% to 95% being singletons. The chain joins TRBV15 to TRBJ1-1; unclear D gene. The origin of this receptor is a human donor. The sample taken for sequencing was thymocytes. The CDR3 nucleotides are TGTGCCACCAAGTGCTCCCAGGATACCCCGAACACTGAAGCTTTCTTT. Encoded protein: CATKCSQDTPNTEAFF. The full variable domain, completed using reference TRBV15 and TRBJ1-1, is DAMVIQNPRYQVTQFGKPVTLSCSQTLNHNVMYWYQQKSSQAPKLLFHYYDKDFNNEADTPDNFQSRRPNTSFCFLDIRSPGLGDTAMYLCATKCSQDTPNTEAFFGQGTRLTVV.